These T cell receptor beta chains were read from a single sample in a study of T cell responses to AZD1222 COVID-19 vaccine. Produced via immunoSEQ multiplex PCR; TCRdb's table is partial and in-frame only. The sample has some 99,000 clones; around 90% are singletons. The sequences come from peripheral blood, collected on day 0 of MenACWY control vaccination. The origin of the receptors is an adult in good health. The CDR3 runs from the conserved cysteine through the conserved F or W. Each record gives: V gene, clone size, D gene, J gene, CDR3 DNA, CDR3 protein. D genes are given only for firm matches. Where a row states a size, it is once, few, many or the class of an expanded clone; other rows omit it.

v_gene: TRBV27
abundance: -
d_gene: -
j_gene: TRBJ2-2
CDR3nt: TGTGCCAGCAGTTTACTAGGACTACTTAACACCGGGGAGCTGTTTTTT
CDR3aa: CASSLLGLLNTGELFF

v_gene: TRBV5-4
abundance: -
d_gene: TRBD1
j_gene: TRBJ1-1
CDR3nt: TGTGCCAGCAGCAAGGGACAGGGGATCGGCACTGAAGCTTTCTTT
CDR3aa: CASSKGQGIGTEAFF

v_gene: TRBV2
abundance: few
d_gene: TRBD1
j_gene: TRBJ2-7
CDR3nt: TGTGCCAGCAGTGAAAGGGGGCTAGAAGTCCGGTGGGAGCAGTACTTC
CDR3aa: CASSERGLEVRWEQYF

v_gene: TRBV30
abundance: -
d_gene: -
j_gene: TRBJ1-2
CDR3nt: TGTGCCTGGAGTAGGTCAGCAAACTATGGCTACACCTTC
CDR3aa: CAWSRSANYGYTF

v_gene: TRBV21-1
abundance: once
d_gene: -
j_gene: TRBJ1-1
CDR3nt: TGTGCCAGCAGCAAAGCGAAGGAGGGAGAAGCTTTCTTT
CDR3aa: CASSKAKEGEAFF

v_gene: TRBV4-3
abundance: -
d_gene: -
j_gene: TRBJ1-4
CDR3nt: TGCGCCAGCAGCCGAGGGACTCTAGGACCTAATGAAAAACTGTTTTTT
CDR3aa: CASSRGTLGPNEKLFF

v_gene: TRBV20-1
abundance: -
d_gene: -
j_gene: TRBJ2-3
CDR3nt: TGCAGTGTCGAGACAACAGATACGCAGTATTTT
CDR3aa: CSVETTDTQYF

v_gene: TRBV4-3
abundance: -
d_gene: -
j_gene: TRBJ2-3
CDR3nt: TGCGCCAGCAGCCAAGATAATACGGGAACGGACACAGATACGCAGTATTTT
CDR3aa: CASSQDNTGTDTDTQYF

v_gene: TRBV5-1
abundance: -
d_gene: TRBD2
j_gene: TRBJ2-2
CDR3nt: TGCGCCAGCCGAGCGGGAGGTTGGACCGGGGAGCTGTTTTTT
CDR3aa: CASRAGGWTGELFF

v_gene: TRBV4-2
abundance: -
d_gene: TRBD1
j_gene: TRBJ1-6
CDR3nt: TGTGCCAGCAGCCAAGGACAGGGAGATTCACCCCTCCACTTT
CDR3aa: CASSQGQGDSPLHF

v_gene: TRBV7-2
abundance: once
d_gene: -
j_gene: TRBJ1-1
CDR3nt: TGTGCCAGCAGCCTCGGTCTCCTGAACACTGAAGCTTTCTTT
CDR3aa: CASSLGLLNTEAFF

v_gene: TRBV11-2
abundance: -
d_gene: TRBD1
j_gene: TRBJ1-4
CDR3nt: TGTGCCAGCAGCCGGGGACAGGGTAATGAAAAACTGTTTTTT
CDR3aa: CASSRGQGNEKLFF

v_gene: TRBV28
abundance: -
d_gene: -
j_gene: TRBJ1-2
CDR3nt: TGTGCCAGCAGTTTGGCGTTGAGGGCTTATGGCTACACCTTC
CDR3aa: CASSLALRAYGYTF

v_gene: TRBV9
abundance: -
d_gene: TRBD2
j_gene: TRBJ2-3
CDR3nt: TGTGCCAGCAGCCAGACTAGCGGGGGGGCGTCTAGCACAGATACGCAGTATTTT
CDR3aa: CASSQTSGGASSTDTQYF

v_gene: TRBV13
abundance: -
d_gene: -
j_gene: TRBJ1-1
CDR3nt: TGTGCCAGCAGCTCATACAGGGTATTGAATTATGTTGAGAACACTGAAGCTTTCTTT
CDR3aa: CASSSYRVLNYVENTEAFF

v_gene: TRBV18
abundance: -
d_gene: TRBD1
j_gene: TRBJ1-2
CDR3nt: TGTGCCAGCTCACAAAGGGGACAGGGGACTAACTATGGCTACACCTTC
CDR3aa: CASSQRGQGTNYGYTF

v_gene: TRBV10-3
abundance: once
d_gene: -
j_gene: TRBJ1-2
CDR3nt: TGTGCCATCAGTGAGTCCCGGGACATCTCGGGGGATGGCTACACCTTC
CDR3aa: CAISESRDISGDGYTF

v_gene: TRBV7-9
abundance: -
d_gene: -
j_gene: TRBJ2-1
CDR3nt: TGTGCCAGCGCAGACAATGAGCAGTTCTTC
CDR3aa: CASADNEQFF

v_gene: TRBV28
abundance: -
d_gene: -
j_gene: TRBJ1-6
CDR3nt: TGTGCCAGCAATCGACAATGGGGAAATTCACCCCTCCACTTT
CDR3aa: CASNRQWGNSPLHF

v_gene: TRBV30
abundance: -
d_gene: TRBD2
j_gene: TRBJ2-7
CDR3nt: TGTGCCTGGAGTGTTTTAGCGGGGGGCTTGGGGCAGTACTTC
CDR3aa: CAWSVLAGGLGQYF

v_gene: TRBV19
abundance: -
d_gene: TRBD2
j_gene: TRBJ2-1
CDR3nt: TGTGCCAGTAGGGGCGGGAGTACCTACAATGAGCAGTTCTTC
CDR3aa: CASRGGSTYNEQFF

v_gene: TRBV7-2
abundance: -
d_gene: -
j_gene: TRBJ2-3
CDR3nt: TGTGCCAGCAGCACACCAACCTCCCCAGATACGCAGTATTTT
CDR3aa: CASSTPTSPDTQYF

v_gene: TRBV28
abundance: -
d_gene: TRBD2
j_gene: TRBJ2-1
CDR3nt: TGTGCCAGCAGTGAAGCTGGCGGGAGGGAAGGTGAGCAGTTCTTC
CDR3aa: CASSEAGGREGEQFF

v_gene: TRBV11-2
abundance: -
d_gene: -
j_gene: TRBJ1-5
CDR3nt: TGTGCCAGCAGCTTTGACCCATGGCAGGTTAGCAATCAGCCCCAGCATTTT
CDR3aa: CASSFDPWQVSNQPQHF

v_gene: TRBV27
abundance: once
d_gene: -
j_gene: TRBJ1-1
CDR3nt: TGTGCCAGCAGTGAAAGAGGCCCTAATGAAGCTTTCTTT
CDR3aa: CASSERGPNEAFF

v_gene: TRBV6-2/TRBV6-3
abundance: -
d_gene: -
j_gene: TRBJ1-5
CDR3nt: TGTGCCAGCAGCTCTGACAGGCGGCAGCCCCAGCATTTT
CDR3aa: CASSSDRRQPQHF

v_gene: TRBV5-4
abundance: -
d_gene: -
j_gene: TRBJ2-1
CDR3nt: TGTGCCAGCAGCTCCCCGGTGGAAGGGCCTAACAATGAGCAGTTCTTC
CDR3aa: CASSSPVEGPNNEQFF

v_gene: TRBV20-1
abundance: -
d_gene: -
j_gene: TRBJ1-1
CDR3nt: TGCAGTGCTAGGATTGGTACAGCTTTCTTT
CDR3aa: CSARIGTAFF

v_gene: TRBV28
abundance: -
d_gene: -
j_gene: TRBJ1-1
CDR3nt: TGTGCCAGCAGTTTCTATACGGCGAACACTGAAGCTTTCTTT
CDR3aa: CASSFYTANTEAFF

v_gene: TRBV9
abundance: -
d_gene: TRBD2
j_gene: TRBJ2-1
CDR3nt: TGTGCCAGCAGCGTAGCCAGGACTAGCGGGAGAAATGAGCAGTTCTTC
CDR3aa: CASSVARTSGRNEQFF

v_gene: TRBV27
abundance: -
d_gene: -
j_gene: TRBJ1-2
CDR3nt: TGTGCCAGCAGTTCAGCCTTACGACCGAGAGACAGCAAGTATGGCTACACCTTC
CDR3aa: CASSSALRPRDSKYGYTF

v_gene: TRBV5-1
abundance: -
d_gene: TRBD1
j_gene: TRBJ1-4
CDR3nt: TGCGCCAGCAGCTTGGCGGGACAGAACAATGAAAAACTGTTTTTT
CDR3aa: CASSLAGQNNEKLFF

v_gene: TRBV16
abundance: -
d_gene: -
j_gene: TRBJ2-7
CDR3nt: TGTGCCAGCAGCCAATCCCGGGACAAAGCGGGTTTCTCCTACGAGCAGTACTTC
CDR3aa: CASSQSRDKAGFSYEQYF

v_gene: TRBV23-1
abundance: -
d_gene: -
j_gene: TRBJ2-2
CDR3nt: TGCGCCAGCAGTCAATCCCCCCTGGGCGGCGGGGAGCTGTTTTTT
CDR3aa: CASSQSPLGGGELFF

v_gene: TRBV27
abundance: -
d_gene: -
j_gene: TRBJ2-7
CDR3nt: TGTGCCAGCAGAGGCCACCGCGGTTCCTACGAGCAGTACTTC
CDR3aa: CASRGHRGSYEQYF

v_gene: TRBV18
abundance: -
d_gene: -
j_gene: TRBJ1-1
CDR3nt: TGTGCCAGCTCACTGGGCCAGAACACTGAAGCTTTCTTT
CDR3aa: CASSLGQNTEAFF

v_gene: TRBV6-5
abundance: -
d_gene: -
j_gene: TRBJ1-1
CDR3nt: TGTGCCAGCAGTCCTCGGGGGGTGGTGTTGACCGCTTTCTTT
CDR3aa: CASSPRGVVLTAFF

v_gene: TRBV6-6
abundance: -
d_gene: -
j_gene: TRBJ1-2
CDR3nt: TGTGCCAGCAGCCCACCTCTTGCCGATGGGGGCTATGGCTACACCTTC
CDR3aa: CASSPPLADGGYGYTF

v_gene: TRBV3-1/TRBV3-2
abundance: -
d_gene: -
j_gene: TRBJ1-2
CDR3nt: TGTGCCAGCAGCCAAGATTTCTCGCGAGACTATGGCTACACCTTC
CDR3aa: CASSQDFSRDYGYTF

v_gene: TRBV15
abundance: once
d_gene: -
j_gene: TRBJ1-1
CDR3nt: TGTGCCACCAGCAGAGTGGGCACGGGGGGGGAAAAAGCTTTCTTT
CDR3aa: CATSRVGTGGEKAFF

v_gene: TRBV28
abundance: -
d_gene: -
j_gene: TRBJ2-1
CDR3nt: TGTGCCAGCGGGGGGGTTACAGGGAGGGCTGTGGAGCAGTTCTTC
CDR3aa: CASGGVTGRAVEQFF

v_gene: TRBV7-9
abundance: -
d_gene: -
j_gene: TRBJ2-7
CDR3nt: TGTGCCAGCAGCTTAAGGGCCTACGAGCAGTACTTC
CDR3aa: CASSLRAYEQYF

v_gene: TRBV28
abundance: -
d_gene: TRBD2
j_gene: TRBJ2-5
CDR3nt: TGTGCCAGCAGCCGCCCACTCGCGGGGGAAGAGACCCAGTACTTC
CDR3aa: CASSRPLAGEETQYF

v_gene: TRBV4-1
abundance: -
d_gene: -
j_gene: TRBJ1-6
CDR3nt: TGCGCCAGCAGCCAAGTGGGGGGGGCCCATAATTCACCCCTCCACTTT
CDR3aa: CASSQVGGAHNSPLHF

v_gene: TRBV4-1
abundance: once
d_gene: -
j_gene: TRBJ1-3
CDR3nt: TGCGCCAGCAGCCAAGAGATGGGGAACACCATATATTTT
CDR3aa: CASSQEMGNTIYF

v_gene: TRBV2
abundance: -
d_gene: TRBD1
j_gene: TRBJ1-5
CDR3nt: TGTGCCAGCAGCGCACAGGGGGCGATTCAGCCCCAGCATTTT
CDR3aa: CASSAQGAIQPQHF

v_gene: TRBV4-1
abundance: -
d_gene: -
j_gene: TRBJ1-4
CDR3nt: TGCGCCAGCAGCCAAGGGGTCGGTGGACTGATTAATGAAAAACTGTTTTTT
CDR3aa: CASSQGVGGLINEKLFF

v_gene: TRBV12-3/TRBV12-4
abundance: -
d_gene: -
j_gene: TRBJ1-1
CDR3nt: TGTGCCAGCAGTAGGACAGTGGGAACTGAAGCTTTCTTT
CDR3aa: CASSRTVGTEAFF

v_gene: TRBV4-3
abundance: -
d_gene: -
j_gene: TRBJ2-1
CDR3nt: TGCGCCAGCAGCCAGTCAGTGGGGGATTTTTACAATGAGCAGTTCTTC
CDR3aa: CASSQSVGDFYNEQFF

v_gene: TRBV7-9
abundance: -
d_gene: -
j_gene: TRBJ1-3
CDR3nt: TGTGCCAGCAGCTCGACAGTTAGCTCTGGAAACACCATATATTTT
CDR3aa: CASSSTVSSGNTIYF

v_gene: TRBV28
abundance: -
d_gene: -
j_gene: TRBJ1-1
CDR3nt: TGTGCCAGCACTGTTCCGGGGGAGGGCACTGAAGCTTTCTTT
CDR3aa: CASTVPGEGTEAFF

v_gene: TRBV5-8
abundance: -
d_gene: -
j_gene: TRBJ2-1
CDR3nt: TGTGCCAGCAGCTTGTGGCAGGGGTCCTACAATGAGCAGTTCTTC
CDR3aa: CASSLWQGSYNEQFF

v_gene: TRBV9
abundance: -
d_gene: -
j_gene: TRBJ1-2
CDR3nt: TGTGCCAGCAGCCCCGCTAGGGGGGGAGGGACCTATGGCTACACCTTC
CDR3aa: CASSPARGGGTYGYTF

v_gene: TRBV9
abundance: -
d_gene: TRBD1
j_gene: TRBJ1-1
CDR3nt: TGTGCCAGCAGCGAAACCGGGACAGGAGCGACTGAAGCTTTCTTT
CDR3aa: CASSETGTGATEAFF

v_gene: TRBV4-1
abundance: -
d_gene: TRBD1
j_gene: TRBJ1-1
CDR3nt: TGCGCCAGCAGCCAGGGACAGCGGAACACTGAAGCTTTCTTT
CDR3aa: CASSQGQRNTEAFF

v_gene: TRBV5-4
abundance: -
d_gene: -
j_gene: TRBJ1-1
CDR3nt: TGTGCCAGCAGCTCCATGCAGAACACTGAAGCTTTCTTT
CDR3aa: CASSSMQNTEAFF

v_gene: TRBV4-1
abundance: -
d_gene: TRBD1
j_gene: TRBJ2-2
CDR3nt: TGCGCCAGCAGCCAAGAAAGGGGGACAGAGAACACCGGGGAGCTGTTTTTT
CDR3aa: CASSQERGTENTGELFF

v_gene: TRBV3-1/TRBV3-2
abundance: -
d_gene: -
j_gene: TRBJ1-5
CDR3nt: TGTGCCAGCAGCCAGTTTGGTAGCAATCAGCCCCAGCATTTT
CDR3aa: CASSQFGSNQPQHF

v_gene: TRBV5-4
abundance: -
d_gene: -
j_gene: TRBJ2-1
CDR3nt: TGTGCCAGCAGCTTAGGGGGGACAAGCCCCTACAATGAGCAGTTCTTC
CDR3aa: CASSLGGTSPYNEQFF

v_gene: TRBV6-5
abundance: -
d_gene: -
j_gene: TRBJ2-7
CDR3nt: TGTGCCAGCAGTCGGACGACAGGTGACCACGAGCAGTACTTC
CDR3aa: CASSRTTGDHEQYF